This is a list of T cell receptor beta chains from one sample in a study of blood T cell repertoires in COVID-19. TCRdb keeps only in-frame clones here, not all; method: immunoSEQ multiplex PCR. This repertoire shows some 100,000 clones, over 85% found once; its top ten account for more than 5.5%. The sequenced sample consisted of peripheral blood. These receptors all stem from a man in his 70s with acute or convalescent COVID-19. The CDR3 runs from the conserved cysteine through the conserved F or W. A D gene is named only where the DNA matches it firmly. Clone size is not always given. Where it is, it says once, few, many or a class for expanded clones.

V gene	J gene	D gene	clone size	CDR3 protein	CDR3 DNA
TRBV7-9	TRBJ1-2	-	-	CASSFGGARVNEGYTF	TGTGCCAGCAGCTTCGGGGGGGCTCGCGTAAATGAGGGCTACACCTTC
TRBV6-1	TRBJ2-6	-	-	CASSDGTSGSRANVLTF	TGTGCCAGCAGTGACGGGACATCCGGTTCTAGGGCCAACGTCCTGACTTTC
TRBV6-5	TRBJ1-5	TRBD1	-	CASSLTGGDQPQHF	TGTGCCAGCAGTTTGACAGGGGGCGATCAGCCCCAGCATTTT
TRBV5-1	TRBJ2-7	TRBD1	-	CASSLQGLYEQYF	TGCGCCAGCAGCTTACAGGGGCTCTACGAGCAGTACTTC
TRBV10-1	TRBJ2-5	TRBD2	-	CASSQAGANQETQYF	TGCGCCAGCAGCCAAGCGGGGGCGAACCAAGAGACCCAGTACTTC
TRBV7-2	TRBJ1-2	-	-	CASSPAPQLRSYGYTF	TGTGCCAGCAGTCCCGCCCCCCAGCTTCGGAGTTATGGCTACACCTTC
TRBV5-6	TRBJ1-2	-	-	CASSLRTRNYGYTF	TGTGCCAGCAGCTTAAGGACACGAAACTATGGCTACACCTTC
TRBV7-2	TRBJ2-1	-	few	CASSLADWNEQFF	TGTGCCAGCAGCTTGGCTGATTGGAATGAGCAGTTCTTC
TRBV19	TRBJ1-1	-	-	CASSQQGSTGTEAFF	TGTGCCAGTAGTCAACAGGGTTCAACGGGCACTGAAGCTTTCTTT
TRBV5-4	TRBJ1-1	TRBD1	once	CASSLQGVNTEAFF	TGTGCCAGCAGCCTACAGGGGGTGAACACTGAAGCTTTCTTT
TRBV5-5	TRBJ1-1	TRBD1	once	CASSLNRGNTEAFF	TGTGCCAGCAGCTTAAACAGGGGGAACACTGAAGCTTTCTTT
TRBV7-2	TRBJ1-4	TRBD1	-	CASSLARGQGEKLFF	TGTGCCAGCAGCTTAGCTAGGGGGCAGGGGGAAAAACTGTTTTTT
TRBV11-2	TRBJ2-7	TRBD2	-	CASSSAGGTYEQYF	TGTGCCAGCAGCTCAGCGGGGGGGACCTACGAGCAGTACTTC